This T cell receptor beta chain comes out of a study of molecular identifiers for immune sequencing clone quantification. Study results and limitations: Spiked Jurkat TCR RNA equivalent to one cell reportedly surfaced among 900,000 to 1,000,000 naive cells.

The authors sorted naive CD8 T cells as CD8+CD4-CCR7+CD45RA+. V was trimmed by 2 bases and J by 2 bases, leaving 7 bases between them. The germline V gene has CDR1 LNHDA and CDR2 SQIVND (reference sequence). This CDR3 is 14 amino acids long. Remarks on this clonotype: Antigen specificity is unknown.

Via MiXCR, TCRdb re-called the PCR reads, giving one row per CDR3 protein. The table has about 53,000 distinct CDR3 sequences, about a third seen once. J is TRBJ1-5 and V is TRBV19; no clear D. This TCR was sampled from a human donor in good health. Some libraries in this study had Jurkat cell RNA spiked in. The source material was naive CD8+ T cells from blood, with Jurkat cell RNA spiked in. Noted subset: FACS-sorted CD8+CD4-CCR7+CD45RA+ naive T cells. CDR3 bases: TGTGCCAGTAGTATAATCCGTGGCAATCAGCCCCAGCATTTT. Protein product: CASSIIRGNQPQHF.